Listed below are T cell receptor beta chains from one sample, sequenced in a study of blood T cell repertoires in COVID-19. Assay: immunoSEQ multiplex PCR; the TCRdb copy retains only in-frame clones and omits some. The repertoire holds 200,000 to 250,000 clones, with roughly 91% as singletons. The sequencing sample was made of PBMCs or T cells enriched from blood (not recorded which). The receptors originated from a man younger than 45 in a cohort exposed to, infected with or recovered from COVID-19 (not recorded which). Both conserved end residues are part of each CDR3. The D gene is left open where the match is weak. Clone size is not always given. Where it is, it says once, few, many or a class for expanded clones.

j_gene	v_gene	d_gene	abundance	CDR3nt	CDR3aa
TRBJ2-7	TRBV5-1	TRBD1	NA	TGCGCCAGCAGCCCCGGACAGGTTCCCAGGAGCTCCTACGAGCAGTACTTC	CASSPGQVPRSSYEQYF
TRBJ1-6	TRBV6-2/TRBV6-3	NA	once	TGTGCCAGCAGTTACAGGAGCTATAATTCACCCCTCCACTTT	CASSYRSYNSPLHF
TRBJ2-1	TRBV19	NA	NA	TGTGCCAGTAGTATAGGGGGCCTCGAGCAGTTCTTC	CASSIGGLEQFF
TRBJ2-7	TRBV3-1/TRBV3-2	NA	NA	TGTGCCAGCAGCCAATACCCTGACTCCTCCTACGAGCAGTACTTC	CASSQYPDSSYEQYF
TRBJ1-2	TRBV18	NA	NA	TGTGCCAGCTCACCTACGGACAGACCTAACTATGGCTACACCTTC	CASSPTDRPNYGYTF
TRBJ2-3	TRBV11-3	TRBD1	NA	TGTGCCAGCAGCTTAGATCGGACAGGGAGACCTTATTTT	CASSLDRTGRPYF
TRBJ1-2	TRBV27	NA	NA	TGTGCCAGCAGTTTTGCCGGGCGAACCCGAGGGGGCTACACCTTC	CASSFAGRTRGGYTF
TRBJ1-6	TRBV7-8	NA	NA	TGTGCCAGCAGCTTAGACAGGGATTCACCCCTCCACTTT	CASSLDRDSPLHF
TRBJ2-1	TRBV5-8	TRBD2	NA	TGTGCCAGCAGCCCCGGGAGGTTCCCCTACAATGAGCAGTTCTTC	CASSPGRFPYNEQFF
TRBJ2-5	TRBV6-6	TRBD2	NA	TGTGCCAGCAGTCCACCCTTGACGGGGACTAGCGGGAGGGCCGGGAGTAGCCAGTACTTC	CASSPPLTGTSGRAGSSQYF
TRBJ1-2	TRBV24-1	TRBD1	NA	TGTGCCACCAGTGATTCGCAGGGGGCGGTCTATGGCTACACCTTC	CATSDSQGAVYGYTF
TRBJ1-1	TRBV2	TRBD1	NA	TGTGCCAGCCCACAGGGGATGAACACTGAAGCTTTCTTT	CASPQGMNTEAFF
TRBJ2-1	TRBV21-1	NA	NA	TGTGCCAGCAGCAAAGACTGGACTAGCGGGAGTTCAGGTGAGCAGTTCTTC	CASSKDWTSGSSGEQFF
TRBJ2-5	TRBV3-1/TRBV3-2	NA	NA	TGTGCCAGCAGCCAAGGTACTAGTTGGGAAGAGACCCAGTACTTC	CASSQGTSWEETQYF
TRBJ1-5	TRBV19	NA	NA	TGTGCCAGTAGGACCCTCTGGGAGAGGCAATCTCAGCCCCAGCATTTT	CASRTLWERQSQPQHF
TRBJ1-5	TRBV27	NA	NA	TGTGCCAGCGGCTGGGTGGGGGCCAATCAGCCCCAGCATTTT	CASGWVGANQPQHF
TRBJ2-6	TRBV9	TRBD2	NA	TGTGCCAGCAGCGGGGCGGGAGAAGGAGGCCAGTACTCTGGGGCCAACGTCCTGACTTTC	CASSGAGEGGQYSGANVLTF
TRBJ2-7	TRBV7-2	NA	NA	TGTGCCAGCAGCCCGACGATCGGGAACTACGAGCAGTACTTC	CASSPTIGNYEQYF
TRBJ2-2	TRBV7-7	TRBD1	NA	TGTGCTAGCAGTTCCGGGACAGGGGTACCCGGGGAGCTGTTTTTT	CASSSGTGVPGELFF
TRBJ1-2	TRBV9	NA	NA	TGTGCCAGCAGGGGGCCAGGCCAGAACTATGGCTACACCTTC	CASRGPGQNYGYTF
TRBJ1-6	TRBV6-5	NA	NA	TGTGCCAGCACTCAAAAAGGACAGCCCAATTCACCCCTCCACTTT	CASTQKGQPNSPLHF
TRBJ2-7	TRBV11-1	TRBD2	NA	TGTGCCAGCAGCCAGGTTCGTGGGGAGGGCGAGCAGTACTTC	CASSQVRGEGEQYF
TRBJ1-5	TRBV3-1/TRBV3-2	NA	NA	TGTGCCAGCAGCCAAGTCTGTATCAATCAGCCCCAGCATTTT	CASSQVCINQPQHF
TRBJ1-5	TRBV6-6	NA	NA	TGTGCCAGCACTCAATCTGGCTCGGGGCAGCCCCAGCATTTT	CASTQSGSGQPQHF
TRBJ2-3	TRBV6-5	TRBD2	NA	TGTGCCAGCAGCCGTCCGGGACTAACAGATACGCAGTATTTT	CASSRPGLTDTQYF
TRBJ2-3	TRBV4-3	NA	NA	TGCGCCAGCAGCCAAGCCAACGTTATGTTACAGGGAGCAGATACGCAGTATTTT	CASSQANVMLQGADTQYF
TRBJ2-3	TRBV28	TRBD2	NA	TGTGCCAGCAGTCCCAGGACTAGGGCCGGTTTTGATACGCAGTATTTT	CASSPRTRAGFDTQYF